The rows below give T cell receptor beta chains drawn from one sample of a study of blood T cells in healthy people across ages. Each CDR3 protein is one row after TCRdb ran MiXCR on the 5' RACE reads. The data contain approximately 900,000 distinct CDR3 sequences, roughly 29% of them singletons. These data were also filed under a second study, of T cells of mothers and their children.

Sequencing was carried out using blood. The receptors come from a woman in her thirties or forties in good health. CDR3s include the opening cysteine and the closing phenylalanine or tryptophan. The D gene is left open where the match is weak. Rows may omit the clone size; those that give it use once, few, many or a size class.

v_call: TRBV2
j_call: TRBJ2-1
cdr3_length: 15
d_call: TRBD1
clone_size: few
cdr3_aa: CASSEAGTGNNEQFF
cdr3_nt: TGTGCCAGCAGTGAAGCCGGGACAGGGAACAATGAGCAGTTCTTC

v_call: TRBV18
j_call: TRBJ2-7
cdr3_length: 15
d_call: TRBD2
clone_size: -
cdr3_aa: CASSPPGGRSYERYF
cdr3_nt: TGTGCCAGCTCACCCCCGGGGGGGAGGTCCTACGAGCGGTACTTC

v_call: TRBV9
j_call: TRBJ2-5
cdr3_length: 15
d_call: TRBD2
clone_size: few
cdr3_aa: CASSVVLAGQETQYF
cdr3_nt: TGTGCCAGCAGCGTAGTACTAGCGGGGCAAGAGACCCAGTACTTC

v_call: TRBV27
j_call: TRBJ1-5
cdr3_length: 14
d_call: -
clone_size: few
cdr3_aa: CASADALSYQPQHF
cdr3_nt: TGTGCCAGCGCCGACGCGCTTTCTTATCAGCCCCAGCATTTT

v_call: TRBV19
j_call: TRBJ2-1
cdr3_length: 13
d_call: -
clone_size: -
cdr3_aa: CASSIAPRGEQFF
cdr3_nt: TGTGCCAGTAGTATAGCTCCCAGGGGTGAGCAGTTCTTC

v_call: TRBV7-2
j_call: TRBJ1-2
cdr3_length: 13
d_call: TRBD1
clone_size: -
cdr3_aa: CASSSTGYNGYTF
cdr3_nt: TGTGCCAGCAGCTCGACAGGGTATAATGGCTACACCTTC

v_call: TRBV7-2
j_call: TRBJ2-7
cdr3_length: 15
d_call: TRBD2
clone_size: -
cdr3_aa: CAGSSIAGALRGQYF
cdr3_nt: TGTGCCGGCAGCTCCATAGCGGGGGCCTTGCGTGGGCAGTACTTC

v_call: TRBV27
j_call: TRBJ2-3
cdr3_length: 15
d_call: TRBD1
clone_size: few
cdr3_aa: CASSLSGTGLDTQYF
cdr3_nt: TGTGCCAGCAGTTTATCCGGGACAGGATTGGATACGCAGTATTTT

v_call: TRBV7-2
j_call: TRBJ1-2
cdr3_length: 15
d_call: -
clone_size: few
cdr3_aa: CASTLSGGAGSGYTF
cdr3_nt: TGTGCCAGCACCCTATCTGGGGGGGCAGGTAGTGGCTACACCTTC

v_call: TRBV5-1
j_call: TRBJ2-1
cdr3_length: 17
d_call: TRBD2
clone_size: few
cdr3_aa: CASSPAQLAGGAGEQFF
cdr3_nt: TGCGCCAGCAGTCCCGCCCAACTAGCGGGGGGGGCCGGTGAGCAGTTCTTC

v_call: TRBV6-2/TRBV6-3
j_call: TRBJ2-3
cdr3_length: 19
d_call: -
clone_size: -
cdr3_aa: CASSYSQGQRETKTDTQYF
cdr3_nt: TGTGCCAGCAGTTACTCCCAAGGGCAGAGGGAAACGAAAACAGATACGCAGTATTTT

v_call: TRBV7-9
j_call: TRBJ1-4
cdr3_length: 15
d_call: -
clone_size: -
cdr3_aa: CASSFAATGNEKLFF
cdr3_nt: TGTGCCAGCAGCTTCGCCGCGACAGGTAATGAAAAACTGTTTTTT

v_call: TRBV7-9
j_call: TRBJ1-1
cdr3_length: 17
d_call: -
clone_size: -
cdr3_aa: CASSLGGGHGMNTEAFF
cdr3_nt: TGTGCCAGCAGCTTGGGCGGGGGGCACGGGATGAACACTGAAGCTTTCTTT

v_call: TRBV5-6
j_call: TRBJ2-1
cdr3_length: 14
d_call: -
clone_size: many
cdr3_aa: CASSLNGFYNEQFF
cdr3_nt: TGTGCCAGCAGCCTGAACGGATTTTACAATGAGCAGTTCTTC

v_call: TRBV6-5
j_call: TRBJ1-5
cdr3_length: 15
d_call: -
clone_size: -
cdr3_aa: CASGPGRYSNQPQHF
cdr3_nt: TGTGCCAGCGGCCCCGGACGGTATAGCAATCAGCCCCAGCATTTT

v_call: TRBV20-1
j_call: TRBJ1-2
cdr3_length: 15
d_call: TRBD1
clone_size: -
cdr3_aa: CSARDEAGGVYGYTF
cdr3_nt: TGCAGTGCTAGAGATGAGGCAGGGGGCGTCTATGGCTACACCTTC

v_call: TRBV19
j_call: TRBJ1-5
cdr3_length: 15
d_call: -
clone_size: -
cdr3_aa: CASGLTVYSNQPQHF
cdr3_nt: TGTGCCAGTGGACTAACAGTTTATAGCAATCAGCCCCAGCATTTT

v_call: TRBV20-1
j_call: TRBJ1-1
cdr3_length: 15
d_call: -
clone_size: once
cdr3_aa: CSARTSQYRQSEAFF
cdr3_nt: TGCAGTGCTAGAACCTCACAATACCGACAGTCTGAAGCTTTCTTT

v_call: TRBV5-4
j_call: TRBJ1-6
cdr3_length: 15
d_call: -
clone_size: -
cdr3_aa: CASSQTGAGNSPLHF
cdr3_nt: TGTGCCAGCAGCCAGACGGGGGCAGGGAATTCACCCCTCCACTTT

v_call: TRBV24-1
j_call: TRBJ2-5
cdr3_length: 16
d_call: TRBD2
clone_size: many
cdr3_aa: CATSDPTSGGEETQYF
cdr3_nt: TGTGCCACCAGTGATCCGACTAGCGGGGGAGAAGAGACCCAGTACTTC

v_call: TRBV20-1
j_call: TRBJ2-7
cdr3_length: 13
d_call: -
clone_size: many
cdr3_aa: CSALLDSTYEQYF
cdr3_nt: TGCAGTGCTCTCTTGGACTCGACCTACGAGCAGTACTTC

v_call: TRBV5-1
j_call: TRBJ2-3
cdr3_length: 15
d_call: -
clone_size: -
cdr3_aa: CASSSGAGEPDTQYF
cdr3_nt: TGCGCCAGCAGCTCCGGTGCCGGGGAGCCAGATACGCAGTATTTT

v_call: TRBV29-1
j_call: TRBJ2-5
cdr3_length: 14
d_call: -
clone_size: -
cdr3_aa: CSYQRNMYQETQYF
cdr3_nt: TGCAGCTATCAAAGGAACATGTACCAAGAGACCCAGTACTTC

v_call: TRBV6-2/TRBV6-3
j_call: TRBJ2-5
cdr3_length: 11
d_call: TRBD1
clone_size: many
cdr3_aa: CAIRQGAGQYF
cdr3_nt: TGTGCCATCCGACAGGGGGCTGGGCAGTACTTC

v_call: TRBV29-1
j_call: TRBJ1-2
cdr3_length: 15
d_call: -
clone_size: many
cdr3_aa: CSVLTPTGGYYGYTF
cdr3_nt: TGCAGCGTTCTTACACCCACGGGCGGATACTATGGCTACACCTTC

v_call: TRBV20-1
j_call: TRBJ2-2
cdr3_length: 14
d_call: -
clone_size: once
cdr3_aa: CSAPRPGGTGELFF
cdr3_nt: TGCAGTGCTCCCCGTCCTGGGGGAACCGGGGAGCTGTTTTTT